A selection of T cell receptor beta chains follows, all from one sample in a study of OX40 agonist ivuxolimab in advanced cancers. Sequencing used immunoSEQ multiplex PCR; TCRdb keeps in-frame clones, though not all of them. The table has more than 70,000 clones, 75% to 95% seen once; the top ten hold about 1.6%. The specimen was CD4+ or CD8+ T cells sorted from blood, collected in a trial of the OX40 agonist ivuxolimab. The receptors were gathered from an adult with an advanced solid tumor such as melanoma, head and neck, liver or kidney cancer. The CDR3 runs from the conserved cysteine through the conserved F or W. Fields, in order: clone size, V gene, D gene, J gene, CDR3 DNA, CDR3 protein. D genes are given only for firm matches. Clone sizes are given selectively: once, few, many, or a class where the clone is expanded.

abundance: .; v_gene: TRBV6-6; d_gene: .; j_gene: TRBJ2-7; CDR3nt: TGTGCCAGCAGTTACGGAACTTGGCGGGCCTACGAGCAGTACTTC; CDR3aa: CASSYGTWRAYEQYF
abundance: .; v_gene: TRBV28; d_gene: TRBD1; j_gene: TRBJ2-7; CDR3nt: TGTGCCAGCAGTAAAGGTCCGGGACAGCCGAACTCCTACGAGCAGTACTTC; CDR3aa: CASSKGPGQPNSYEQYF
abundance: few; v_gene: TRBV10-1; d_gene: .; j_gene: TRBJ2-1; CDR3nt: TGCGCCAGCAGTGACCCAGGGAGGAACAATGAGCAGTTCTTC; CDR3aa: CASSDPGRNNEQFF
abundance: .; v_gene: TRBV29-1; d_gene: .; j_gene: TRBJ1-2; CDR3nt: TGCAGCGTCAAGTACCAGAGCCCATATGGCTACACCTTC; CDR3aa: CSVKYQSPYGYTF
abundance: .; v_gene: TRBV7-9; d_gene: .; j_gene: TRBJ2-7; CDR3nt: TGTGCCAGCAGCTTAGGAACCCAGCGCTACGAGCAGTACTTC; CDR3aa: CASSLGTQRYEQYF
abundance: .; v_gene: TRBV19; d_gene: TRBD2; j_gene: TRBJ2-1; CDR3nt: TGTGCCAGTAGTATAGAAGGGCTAGCGGGCCGCAATGAGCAGTTCTTC; CDR3aa: CASSIEGLAGRNEQFF
abundance: .; v_gene: TRBV28; d_gene: .; j_gene: TRBJ1-2; CDR3nt: TGTGCCAGCAAAAATCCAGGAAAGGGCTATGGCTACACCTTC; CDR3aa: CASKNPGKGYGYTF
abundance: .; v_gene: TRBV9; d_gene: .; j_gene: TRBJ2-2; CDR3nt: TGTGCCAGCAGCACCCAATTCCTCAAAGGGGACACCGGGGAGCTGTTTTTT; CDR3aa: CASSTQFLKGDTGELFF
abundance: .; v_gene: TRBV4-1; d_gene: TRBD1; j_gene: TRBJ1-2; CDR3nt: TGCGCCAGCAGCTACCCACCGACAGGGGGAAACTATGGCTACACCTTC; CDR3aa: CASSYPPTGGNYGYTF
abundance: .; v_gene: TRBV19; d_gene: .; j_gene: TRBJ1-5; CDR3nt: TGTGCCAGTCACGATAGGATTTCCCGGGTGCCCCAGCATTTT; CDR3aa: CASHDRISRVPQHF
abundance: once; v_gene: TRBV7-3; d_gene: TRBD1; j_gene: TRBJ1-1; CDR3nt: TGTGCCAGCAGCTTAGACAGGGACCGGCACACTGAAGCTTTCTTT; CDR3aa: CASSLDRDRHTEAFF
abundance: .; v_gene: TRBV10-3; d_gene: TRBD1; j_gene: TRBJ2-1; CDR3nt: TGTGCCATCAGTCCGGGACAGGGGGCATATGAGCAGTTCTTC; CDR3aa: CAISPGQGAYEQFF
abundance: .; v_gene: TRBV19; d_gene: .; j_gene: TRBJ2-2; CDR3nt: TGTGCCAGTAGAGGGACAACGAACACCGGGGAGCTGTTTTTT; CDR3aa: CASRGTTNTGELFF
abundance: .; v_gene: TRBV13; d_gene: .; j_gene: TRBJ2-7; CDR3nt: TGTGCCAGCAGCTCACGGGGCTACGAGCAGTACTTC; CDR3aa: CASSSRGYEQYF
abundance: .; v_gene: TRBV6-5; d_gene: .; j_gene: TRBJ2-7; CDR3nt: TGTGCCAGCAGTTACGAGACTGGACTCTACGAGCAGTACTTC; CDR3aa: CASSYETGLYEQYF
abundance: .; v_gene: TRBV5-6; d_gene: .; j_gene: TRBJ2-3; CDR3nt: TGTGCCAGCAGCTTATCGGGGGCTACAGATACGCAGTATTTT; CDR3aa: CASSLSGATDTQYF
abundance: once; v_gene: TRBV11-2; d_gene: TRBD2; j_gene: TRBJ2-5; CDR3nt: TGTGCCAGCAGCCCAAAGGGAAGCGGGAGTACGGAGACCCAGTACTTC; CDR3aa: CASSPKGSGSTETQYF
abundance: .; v_gene: TRBV30; d_gene: .; j_gene: TRBJ1-1; CDR3nt: TGTGCCTGGAGGACGGCTAGAGCAGTTGGGAACACTGAAGCTTTCTTT; CDR3aa: CAWRTARAVGNTEAFF
abundance: .; v_gene: TRBV28; d_gene: .; j_gene: TRBJ1-1; CDR3nt: TGTGCCAGCAGCAAATACGCCGGGGCCACTGAAGCTTTCTTT; CDR3aa: CASSKYAGATEAFF
abundance: .; v_gene: TRBV7-2; d_gene: TRBD1; j_gene: TRBJ2-5; CDR3nt: TGTGCCAGCAGCTGGGACAGTCGGGAGACCCAGTACTTC; CDR3aa: CASSWDSRETQYF
abundance: .; v_gene: TRBV9; d_gene: TRBD2; j_gene: TRBJ2-7; CDR3nt: TGTGCCAGCAGCCCCGGACTAGATACCTACGAGCAGTACTTC; CDR3aa: CASSPGLDTYEQYF
abundance: .; v_gene: TRBV9; d_gene: .; j_gene: TRBJ1-2; CDR3nt: TGTGCCAGCAGCGTAGTCGGGGGCTATGGCTACACCTTC; CDR3aa: CASSVVGGYGYTF
abundance: .; v_gene: TRBV7-9; d_gene: TRBD1; j_gene: TRBJ2-7; CDR3nt: TGTGCCAGCAGCTCTGGACAGGGAATCTCCTACGAGCAGTACTTC; CDR3aa: CASSSGQGISYEQYF
abundance: .; v_gene: TRBV4-2; d_gene: .; j_gene: TRBJ2-3; CDR3nt: TGTGCCAGCAGCCAAGAGCCCAGAAGTCACACAGATACGCAGTATTTT; CDR3aa: CASSQEPRSHTDTQYF
abundance: .; v_gene: TRBV7-3; d_gene: .; j_gene: TRBJ2-6; CDR3nt: TGTGCCAGCAGTTCAGCAAGCTCTGGGGCCAACGTCCTGACTTTC; CDR3aa: CASSSASSGANVLTF
abundance: .; v_gene: TRBV7-8; d_gene: TRBD2; j_gene: TRBJ2-1; CDR3nt: TGTGCCAGCAGCCCCCCCTTGAGCGGGAGGGCCATCAATGAGCAGTTCTTC; CDR3aa: CASSPPLSGRAINEQFF
abundance: .; v_gene: TRBV2; d_gene: TRBD1; j_gene: TRBJ2-7; CDR3nt: TGTGCCAGCAGTACCCGCAGGGGGTTCAACGAGCAGTACTTC; CDR3aa: CASSTRRGFNEQYF
abundance: .; v_gene: TRBV4-1; d_gene: .; j_gene: TRBJ1-5; CDR3nt: TGCGCCAGCAGCCAAGATTCCCCGGACACAAATAGCAATCAGCCCCAGCATTTT; CDR3aa: CASSQDSPDTNSNQPQHF
abundance: once; v_gene: TRBV5-1; d_gene: TRBD2; j_gene: TRBJ2-2; CDR3nt: TGCGCCAGCAGCCGGGGACTAGCGGGAGTATCGGCCGGGGAGCTGTTTTTT; CDR3aa: CASSRGLAGVSAGELFF
abundance: .; v_gene: TRBV28; d_gene: TRBD1; j_gene: TRBJ1-2; CDR3nt: TGTGCCAGCAGTTTACAGGGACAGGCCTATGGCTACACCTTC; CDR3aa: CASSLQGQAYGYTF
abundance: once; v_gene: TRBV18; d_gene: .; j_gene: TRBJ1-2; CDR3nt: TGTGCCAGCTCACCAGGAGGGGCCATCAACTATGGCTACACCTTC; CDR3aa: CASSPGGAINYGYTF
abundance: .; v_gene: TRBV4-2; d_gene: .; j_gene: TRBJ1-2; CDR3nt: TGTGCCAGCAGCCAAGAGGTTTCAGGGAGCATCGCTTATGGCTACACCTTC; CDR3aa: CASSQEVSGSIAYGYTF
abundance: many; v_gene: TRBV5-4; d_gene: .; j_gene: TRBJ1-2; CDR3nt: TGTGCCAGCACCCTGGGGGGGACGCTCTATGGCTACACCTTC; CDR3aa: CASTLGGTLYGYTF
abundance: .; v_gene: TRBV6-6; d_gene: .; j_gene: TRBJ1-2; CDR3nt: TGTGCCAGCAGTTACTCGACCAGCGCCTATGGCTACACCTTC; CDR3aa: CASSYSTSAYGYTF
abundance: .; v_gene: TRBV29-1; d_gene: .; j_gene: TRBJ2-7; CDR3nt: TGCAGCGTTGAATTCGACGAGCAGTACTTC; CDR3aa: CSVEFDEQYF
abundance: once; v_gene: TRBV7-2; d_gene: .; j_gene: TRBJ2-5; CDR3nt: TGTGCCAGCAGCCCCCTGGCCGGGACGTACAAAGAGACCCAGTACTTC; CDR3aa: CASSPLAGTYKETQYF
abundance: .; v_gene: TRBV7-2; d_gene: TRBD2; j_gene: TRBJ2-3; CDR3nt: TGTGCCAGCAGCTTAAAAGCGGGAGGCACAGATACGCAGTATTTT; CDR3aa: CASSLKAGGTDTQYF
abundance: .; v_gene: TRBV7-2; d_gene: TRBD1; j_gene: TRBJ1-4; CDR3nt: TGTGCCAGCAGCTTAAACAGGGGAGGGGAAAAACTGTTTTTT; CDR3aa: CASSLNRGGEKLFF
abundance: .; v_gene: TRBV7-2; d_gene: TRBD1; j_gene: TRBJ1-3; CDR3nt: TGTGCCAGCAGCTTGCAACAGGGGGCGCCTGGAAACACCATATATTTT; CDR3aa: CASSLQQGAPGNTIYF
abundance: .; v_gene: TRBV19; d_gene: .; j_gene: TRBJ1-5; CDR3nt: TGTGCCAGTAGTATAGATCCTCCGGGACCACATAGCAATCAGCCCCAGCATTTT; CDR3aa: CASSIDPPGPHSNQPQHF
abundance: .; v_gene: TRBV28; d_gene: TRBD1; j_gene: TRBJ2-2; CDR3nt: TGTGCCAGCAGTCCGATATGGGACAGCGCGAACACCGGGGAGCTGTTTTTT; CDR3aa: CASSPIWDSANTGELFF
abundance: .; v_gene: TRBV7-9; d_gene: .; j_gene: TRBJ2-7; CDR3nt: TGTGCCAGCAGCTCTCAACTAGCCTCCTACGAGCAGTACTTC; CDR3aa: CASSSQLASYEQYF
abundance: few; v_gene: TRBV10-3; d_gene: TRBD2; j_gene: TRBJ2-1; CDR3nt: TGTGCCATCGGGGGGACTAGCGGGATCAATGAGCAGTTCTTC; CDR3aa: CAIGGTSGINEQFF
abundance: .; v_gene: TRBV6-5; d_gene: .; j_gene: TRBJ2-1; CDR3nt: TGTGCCAGCAGTTACTCGGGAGGATTCAATGAGCAGTTCTTC; CDR3aa: CASSYSGGFNEQFF
abundance: .; v_gene: TRBV5-4; d_gene: .; j_gene: TRBJ2-5; CDR3nt: TGTGCCAGCAACCTAGGACTTGGAGAGACCCAGTACTTC; CDR3aa: CASNLGLGETQYF
abundance: .; v_gene: TRBV28; d_gene: .; j_gene: TRBJ1-2; CDR3nt: TGTGCCAGCATACCCTTTAGGGGCTTAGACTATGGCTACACCTTC; CDR3aa: CASIPFRGLDYGYTF